One sample yielded the 2 T cell receptor beta chains listed below, sequenced in a study of CD4 T cells in relation to SARS-CoV-2 and coronaviruses. CD4+ T cells from unexposed donors were obtained before the COVID-19 pandemic (2011-2018). Profiled with immunoSEQ multiplex PCR; TCRdb holds only in-frame clones, not every one. The table lists some 68,000 clones, 90% to 95% of them singletons. The sample was naive CD4+ T cells from PBMCs. As for subset: naive CD4+ T cells isolated by negative enrichment. Source of these receptors: a human donor in good health.

The rearrangement uses TRBV7-2 and TRBJ2-4, with 8 bases lining up with TRBD2. The CDR3 is made up of 15 amino acids. V was pared by 3 bases and J by 5 bases, with 6 bases of the junction left unmatched. CDR1 is SGHTA, CDR2 FQGNSA, per germline. In DNA form, the CDR3 reads TGTGCCAGCAGCTTGAACGGGGGGGCCCAAAACATTCAGTACTTC. Its protein product is CASSLNGGAQNIQYF.

This chain joins TRBV3-1 (or the pseudogene TRBV3-2) and TRBJ2-7; a weak D match, TRBD1 (6 bases). CDR1 is LGHDT and CDR2 is YNNKEL in the germline V gene (reference sequence). This CDR3 has 15 amino acids. V shed 4 bases and J shed 4 bases, with 17 bases lying between them. The CDR3 sequence is CASSPRPSGAYEQYF. CDR3 nucleotides: TGTGCCAGCAGCCCTCGGCCATCAGGGGCTTACGAGCAGTACTTC.